This T cell receptor beta chain was retrieved from a study of patients and donors after allogeneic stem cell transplantation (dated by TCRdb to about 2020). This clonotype showed up just a few times. The antigen it binds to is not known. No much larger clone is present one base from it, and per-base qualities are unavailable. The library came from RT-PCR. TCRdb shows the sequencer as NextSeq 550. TCRdb cleaned the public reads at Q25 with fastp, built clones with MiXCR and kept in-frame beta chains. Rows matching on CDR3 protein sequence are summarized as one entry with the most common DNA and genes. For this sample the table gives some 150,000 distinct CDR3 sequences, of which over 30% were detected only once. About 50% of the sample comes from the top ten. Reading from cysteine to phenylalanine, the CDR3 counts 13 amino acids. Only CDR3 DNA remains: 39 bases, in frame from the first base. V lost 0 bases and J lost 5 bases; the stretch between them is 7 bases long. CDR1 is given as LNHNV and CDR2 as YYDKDF, both from the germline V gene (reference sequence).

The TCR sequence derives from a human donor who was either an allogeneic HSCT recipient or a stem cell or donor lymphocyte infusion donor (not recorded which). It is not recorded whose cells these are; they may come from a transplant donor. The sequence links TRBV15 to TRBJ1-2, with the D gene not clear enough to name. Sequencing used blood, either unsorted or a sorted T cell fraction (not recorded which). The CDR3 protein is CATSRDRHYGYTF. The DNA sequence is TGTGCCACCAGCAGAGATCGGCATTATGGCTACACCTTC.